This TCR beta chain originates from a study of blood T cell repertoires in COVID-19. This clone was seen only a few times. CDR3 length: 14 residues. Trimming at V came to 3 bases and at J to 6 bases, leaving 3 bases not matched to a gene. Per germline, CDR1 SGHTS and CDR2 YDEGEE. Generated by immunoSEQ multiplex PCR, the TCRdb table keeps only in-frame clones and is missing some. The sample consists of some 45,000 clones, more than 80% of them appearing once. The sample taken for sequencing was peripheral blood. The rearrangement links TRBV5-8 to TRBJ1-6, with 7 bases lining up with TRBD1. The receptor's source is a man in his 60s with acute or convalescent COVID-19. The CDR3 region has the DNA TGTGCCAGCAGCTCAGGGACAGTTAATTCACCCCTCCACTTT. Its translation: CASSSGTVNSPLHF.